Below, one T cell receptor (beta chain) is given with its context. Germline loops: CDR1 SGHTA, CDR2 FQGTGA. The V gene end was trimmed by 4 bases and the J gene end by 4 bases; junction bases not matched to a gene: 9. The CDR3 is 15 amino acids. The sample is drawn from a study of blood T cell repertoires in COVID-19. Study at large: In each case, the material was cDNA or gDNA derived from T cells, B-cell-depleted T cells, or PBMCs.

Original analysis: Reference gene primer amplification gave estimated nucleated cell counts. Profiled with immunoSEQ multiplex PCR; TCRdb holds only in-frame clones, not every one. V and J calls and clone size are those listed in that table; D and trimming were worked out from the DNA. The sample gives 170,000 or so clones, approximately 80% of which show up once; less than 3.5% is in the top ten. Material: peripheral blood. This clonotype was sampled from a woman aged 60 to 75 with acute or convalescent COVID-19. V and J are TRBV7-3 and TRBJ1-1; 7 bases are shared with TRBD1. The CDR3 nucleotides are TGTGCCAGCAGCTCGACTCAGGGGGGACCCACTGAAGCTTTCTTT. Its translation: CASSSTQGGPTEAFF. The whole variable domain, filled in from reference TRBV7-3 and TRBJ1-1, reads GAGVSQTPSNKVTEKGKYVELRCDPISGHTALYWYRQSLGQGPEFLIYFQGTGAADDSGLPNDRFFAVRPEGSVSTLKIQRTERGDSAVYLCASSSTQGGPTEAFFGQGTRLTVV.